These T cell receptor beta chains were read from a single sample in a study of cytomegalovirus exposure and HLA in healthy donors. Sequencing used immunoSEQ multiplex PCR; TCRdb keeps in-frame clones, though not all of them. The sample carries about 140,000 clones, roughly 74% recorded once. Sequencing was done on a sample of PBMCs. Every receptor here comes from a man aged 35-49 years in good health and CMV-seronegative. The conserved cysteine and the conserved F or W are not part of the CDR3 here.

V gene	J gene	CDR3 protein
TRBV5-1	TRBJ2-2	ASSLVRGAGELF
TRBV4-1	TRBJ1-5	ASSQDGTAHNQPQH
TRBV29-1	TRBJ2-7	SGQGPYEQY
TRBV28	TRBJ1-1	ASSRQGARSTEAF
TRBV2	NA	ASRGTGYSYEQY
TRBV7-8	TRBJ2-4	ASSPVTSLAKNIQY
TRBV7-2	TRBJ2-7	ASSFGGTSAYEQY
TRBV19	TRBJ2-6	ASSRGPGNVLT
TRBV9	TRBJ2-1	ASSVASGGTVPYNEQF
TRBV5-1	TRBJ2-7	ASSLEGISYEQY
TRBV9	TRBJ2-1	ASSVEISGYGLSSYNEQF
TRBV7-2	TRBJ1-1	ASSIHGGGTEAF
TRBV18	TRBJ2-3	ASSPRVEGTDTQY
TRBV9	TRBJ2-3	ASSWGADTQY
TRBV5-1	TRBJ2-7	ASSSRTGRYEQY
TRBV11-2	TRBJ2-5	ASSLSRPETQY
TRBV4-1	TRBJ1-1	ASSQDHGSNTEAF